The source of this T cell receptor beta chain is a study of CD8 T cells in ankylosing spondylitis. General observations from the study: Earlier studies detected some motif variants in reactive arthritis synovial fluid and blood. As reported, disease-linked clones showed significant enrichment in matched ankylosing spondylitis synovial fluid.

Each CDR3 protein is one row after TCRdb ran MiXCR on the 5' RACE reads. This table holds around 250,000 distinct CDR3 sequences, approximately 12% found once. The CDR3 length is 15 residues. Losses at the gene ends were 4 bases for V and 3 bases for J; bases not matched to a gene: 5. This clonotype was seen ten or more times. The antigen remains undetermined. The chain couples TRBV12-3 or TRBV12-4 to TRBJ1-4; 7 bases agree with TRBD1. This clonotype was sampled from a male donor with ankylosing spondylitis or in good health (not recorded which). The sequenced sample was blood, either unsorted or a sorted T cell fraction (not recorded which). CDR3 amino acids: CASSSPGQPNEKLFF. As DNA, the CDR3 is TGTGCCAGCAGTTCACCGGGACAGCCTAATGAAAAACTGTTTTTT.